These T cell receptor beta chains were read from a single sample in a study of CD8 T cells in ankylosing spondylitis. Each CDR3 protein is one row after TCRdb ran MiXCR on the 5' RACE reads. The sample has 700,000 or so distinct CDR3 sequences, 15% to 20% seen once; the top ten hold about 20%. The sample was blood, either unsorted or a sorted T cell fraction (not recorded which). Receptor source: a male donor with ankylosing spondylitis. Each CDR3 is given with its conserved first and last residue. The D gene is left open where the match is weak. Rows may omit the clone size; those that give it use once, few, many or a size class.

v_call: TRBV20-1; j_call: TRBJ2-3; clone_size: NA; d_call: NA; cdr3_nt: TGCAGTGCTAGAGATCTCTTCGGAGGGGAGAGCACAGATACGCAGTATTTT; cdr3_aa: CSARDLFGGESTDTQYF
v_call: TRBV28; j_call: TRBJ2-1; clone_size: few; d_call: NA; cdr3_nt: TGTGCCAGCAAAGAAGGGGGTATGAGGAATGAGCAGTTCTTC; cdr3_aa: CASKEGGMRNEQFF
v_call: TRBV12-3/TRBV12-4; j_call: TRBJ1-1; clone_size: NA; d_call: NA; cdr3_nt: TGTGCCAGCAGTCTCCGCGGGGGCCTGAACACTGAAGCTTTCTTT; cdr3_aa: CASSLRGGLNTEAFF
v_call: TRBV12-3/TRBV12-4; j_call: TRBJ2-1; clone_size: NA; d_call: TRBD2; cdr3_nt: TGTGCCAGCAGTTCCACCAGCGGGAGTGTTAATGAGCAGTTCTTC; cdr3_aa: CASSSTSGSVNEQFF
v_call: TRBV5-1; j_call: TRBJ2-3; clone_size: few; d_call: TRBD2; cdr3_nt: TGCGCCAGCAGCTTGGTGGGACTAGGGTACGATACGCAGTATTTT; cdr3_aa: CASSLVGLGYDTQYF
v_call: TRBV5-1; j_call: TRBJ1-2; clone_size: few; d_call: TRBD1; cdr3_nt: TGCGCCAGCAGCTTGGACCGGACAGGGGAGGGCTATGGCTACACCTTC; cdr3_aa: CASSLDRTGEGYGYTF
v_call: TRBV19; j_call: TRBJ1-1; clone_size: NA; d_call: NA; cdr3_nt: TGTGCCAGTACCCTGGGGGGGATGAACACTGAAGCTTTCTTT; cdr3_aa: CASTLGGMNTEAFF
v_call: TRBV6-5; j_call: TRBJ2-3; clone_size: NA; d_call: TRBD2; cdr3_nt: TGTGCCAGCAGTTTCGGGACTAGCCGCGCCGCAGATACGCAGTATTTT; cdr3_aa: CASSFGTSRAADTQYF
v_call: TRBV29-1; j_call: TRBJ2-5; clone_size: few; d_call: NA; cdr3_nt: TGCAGCGTACAGCGGATGGGGGGACCACAAGAGACCCAGTACTTC; cdr3_aa: CSVQRMGGPQETQYF
v_call: TRBV12-3/TRBV12-4; j_call: TRBJ1-1; clone_size: many; d_call: NA; cdr3_nt: TGTGCCAGCAGTTCATACACTGAAGCTTTCTTT; cdr3_aa: CASSSYTEAFF
v_call: TRBV27; j_call: TRBJ2-1; clone_size: few; d_call: NA; cdr3_nt: TGTGCCAGCAGTTCCCTGGGAGGGGGGTACAATGAGCAGTTCTTC; cdr3_aa: CASSSLGGGYNEQFF
v_call: TRBV4-3; j_call: TRBJ2-7; clone_size: few; d_call: TRBD2; cdr3_nt: TGCGCCAGCAGCCAAGCGGGGGGAGTCTACGAGCAGTACTTC; cdr3_aa: CASSQAGGVYEQYF
v_call: TRBV6-1; j_call: TRBJ2-5; clone_size: NA; d_call: NA; cdr3_nt: TGTGCCAGCAGTCCGGCTGCCTGGGGGACCCAGTACTTC; cdr3_aa: CASSPAAWGTQYF
v_call: TRBV5-1; j_call: TRBJ2-5; clone_size: many; d_call: NA; cdr3_nt: TGCGCCAGCAGCTTGGAGACTCGCCCTTACCAAGAGACCCAGTACTTC; cdr3_aa: CASSLETRPYQETQYF
v_call: TRBV3-1; j_call: TRBJ2-3; clone_size: few; d_call: TRBD2; cdr3_nt: TGTGCCAGCAGCCAAGGGGAGAGCGGGGGGTTGACGCAGTATTTT; cdr3_aa: CASSQGESGGLTQYF
v_call: TRBV5-1; j_call: TRBJ2-5; clone_size: NA; d_call: NA; cdr3_nt: TGCGCCAGCAGCTTGCGGTCCCCCGGGGAAGCCCAGTACTTC; cdr3_aa: CASSLRSPGEAQYF
v_call: TRBV7-8; j_call: TRBJ2-4; clone_size: few; d_call: NA; cdr3_nt: TGTGACAGGGGCGGGACCCCTCAATCTCCCAAAAACATTCAGTACTTC; cdr3_aa: CDRGGTPQSPKNIQYF
v_call: TRBV2; j_call: TRBJ1-1; clone_size: NA; d_call: NA; cdr3_nt: TGTGCCAGCAGCTTGGAGACAGGAGTCGGGACTGAAGCTTTCTTT; cdr3_aa: CASSLETGVGTEAFF
v_call: TRBV7-2; j_call: TRBJ2-7; clone_size: few; d_call: NA; cdr3_nt: TGTGCCAGCAGCCCGATCGGGCTAGCAGTTTTCTACGAGCAGTACTTC; cdr3_aa: CASSPIGLAVFYEQYF
v_call: TRBV4-1; j_call: TRBJ1-4; clone_size: few; d_call: NA; cdr3_nt: TGCGCCAGCAGCCAACCGGTTACGGGAACTAATGAAAAACTGTTTTTT; cdr3_aa: CASSQPVTGTNEKLFF
v_call: TRBV3-1; j_call: TRBJ1-2; clone_size: few; d_call: TRBD1; cdr3_nt: TGTGCCAGCAGCCAAAGACAGGGGCGCCGAAACTATGGCTACACCTTC; cdr3_aa: CASSQRQGRRNYGYTF
v_call: TRBV7-9; j_call: TRBJ1-1; clone_size: NA; d_call: TRBD1; cdr3_nt: TGTGCCAGCAGCTTAGAAGGGACAGGACGTTACACTGAAGCTTTCTTT; cdr3_aa: CASSLEGTGRYTEAFF
v_call: TRBV29-1; j_call: TRBJ2-3; clone_size: few; d_call: NA; cdr3_nt: TGCAGCGTTGTGGTCAACACAGATACGCAGTATTTT; cdr3_aa: CSVVVNTDTQYF
v_call: TRBV4-1; j_call: TRBJ2-7; clone_size: NA; d_call: TRBD2; cdr3_nt: TGCGCCAGCAGCCAAGTATGGACTAGCGGGAGGTACGAGCAGTACTTC; cdr3_aa: CASSQVWTSGRYEQYF
v_call: TRBV29-1; j_call: TRBJ2-2; clone_size: NA; d_call: TRBD1; cdr3_nt: TGCAGCGCCCGTCCGGTACAGGGGGTGACCGGGGAGCTGTTTTTT; cdr3_aa: CSARPVQGVTGELFF
v_call: TRBV7-6; j_call: TRBJ2-7; clone_size: NA; d_call: TRBD2; cdr3_nt: TGTGCCAGCAGCTTAGAGGCGGGAGTGGGTCCCGAGCAGTACTTC; cdr3_aa: CASSLEAGVGPEQYF
v_call: TRBV10-3; j_call: TRBJ2-1; clone_size: many; d_call: NA; cdr3_nt: TGTGCCATCAGTGAGTCGGTCAACAATGAGCAGTTCTTC; cdr3_aa: CAISESVNNEQFF
v_call: TRBV5-5; j_call: TRBJ2-1; clone_size: NA; d_call: TRBD2; cdr3_nt: TGTGCCAGCAGCTTGGTGGTAGCGGGTTCCAATGAGCAGTTCTTC; cdr3_aa: CASSLVVAGSNEQFF
v_call: TRBV6-1; j_call: TRBJ2-3; clone_size: NA; d_call: NA; cdr3_nt: TGTGCCAGCAGTGAAGAAGAGGGGACCTCAGATACGCAGTATTTT; cdr3_aa: CASSEEEGTSDTQYF
v_call: TRBV7-2; j_call: TRBJ1-5; clone_size: NA; d_call: NA; cdr3_nt: TGTGCCAGCAGCTTAAGGACTAGCAATCAGCCCCAGCATTTT; cdr3_aa: CASSLRTSNQPQHF
v_call: TRBV4-1; j_call: TRBJ2-6; clone_size: NA; d_call: TRBD2; cdr3_nt: TGCGCCAGCAGCCAAACTAGCGGGATTTCTGGGGCCAACGTCCTGACTTTC; cdr3_aa: CASSQTSGISGANVLTF
v_call: TRBV28; j_call: TRBJ2-7; clone_size: NA; d_call: NA; cdr3_nt: TGTGCCAGCAGTTTCCCCCAGGACGGATTCTACGAGCAGTACTTC; cdr3_aa: CASSFPQDGFYEQYF
v_call: TRBV10-3; j_call: TRBJ2-7; clone_size: few; d_call: NA; cdr3_nt: TGTGCCATCAGTGGAAGGGGCAGCGGAGGCTACGAGCAGTACTTC; cdr3_aa: CAISGRGSGGYEQYF
v_call: TRBV12-3/TRBV12-4; j_call: TRBJ2-1; clone_size: NA; d_call: TRBD2; cdr3_nt: TGTGCCAGCATACGGAACCCTGGACTAGCGAAGAATGAGCAGTTCTTC; cdr3_aa: CASIRNPGLAKNEQFF
v_call: TRBV7-3; j_call: TRBJ2-1; clone_size: NA; d_call: NA; cdr3_nt: TGTGCCAGCAGCTTAGGGAGGACCTCCTACAATGAGCAGTTCTTC; cdr3_aa: CASSLGRTSYNEQFF
v_call: TRBV3-1; j_call: TRBJ2-1; clone_size: NA; d_call: NA; cdr3_nt: TGTGCCAGCAGCCAAGGGCCCCTGCGGACCTCCTACAATGAGCAGTTCTTC; cdr3_aa: CASSQGPLRTSYNEQFF
v_call: TRBV28; j_call: TRBJ1-4; clone_size: NA; d_call: NA; cdr3_nt: TGTGCCAGCAGTCCATCAGGGATAGCTAATGAAAAACTGTTTTTT; cdr3_aa: CASSPSGIANEKLFF
v_call: TRBV6-2/TRBV6-3; j_call: TRBJ2-2; clone_size: few; d_call: TRBD2; cdr3_nt: TGTGCCAGCAGTTACGGGACTACGGCCGGGGAGCTGTTTTTT; cdr3_aa: CASSYGTTAGELFF
v_call: TRBV5-1; j_call: TRBJ2-5; clone_size: NA; d_call: NA; cdr3_nt: TGCGCCAGCAGCATTGACCGGACCCAGTACTTC; cdr3_aa: CASSIDRTQYF
v_call: TRBV5-1; j_call: TRBJ2-3; clone_size: many; d_call: TRBD2; cdr3_nt: TGCGCCAGCAGCGCGAGCGGGAGTCCCAACACAGATACGCAGTATTTT; cdr3_aa: CASSASGSPNTDTQYF
v_call: TRBV7-2; j_call: TRBJ1-1; clone_size: many; d_call: NA; cdr3_nt: TGTGCCAGCAGCAAAAACCCACGCCAGGAGGGCAAGGATGCTTTCTTT; cdr3_aa: CASSKNPRQEGKDAFF
v_call: TRBV20-1; j_call: TRBJ2-7; clone_size: few; d_call: NA; cdr3_nt: TGCAGTGCTGAGGAGGGAGCCGACAACGAGCAGTACTTC; cdr3_aa: CSAEEGADNEQYF
v_call: TRBV29-1; j_call: TRBJ2-3; clone_size: few; d_call: NA; cdr3_nt: TGCAGCGTCAGACCACACGACGGAGATACGCAGTATTTT; cdr3_aa: CSVRPHDGDTQYF
v_call: TRBV5-5; j_call: TRBJ1-1; clone_size: few; d_call: NA; cdr3_nt: TGTGCCAGCAGCTTGAAGGGAGCGCCCAACTTGAACACTGAAGCTTTCTTT; cdr3_aa: CASSLKGAPNLNTEAFF
v_call: TRBV9; j_call: TRBJ2-5; clone_size: NA; d_call: NA; cdr3_nt: TGTGCCAGCAGCACCGACTCCCTGGGGACCCAGTACTTC; cdr3_aa: CASSTDSLGTQYF
v_call: TRBV4-3; j_call: TRBJ2-1; clone_size: few; d_call: TRBD2; cdr3_nt: TGCGCCAGCAGCCGACAGACCCCAACTAGCGGGACCTACAATGAGCAGTTCTTC; cdr3_aa: CASSRQTPTSGTYNEQFF
v_call: TRBV28; j_call: TRBJ2-3; clone_size: NA; d_call: NA; cdr3_nt: TGTGCCAGCAGTTTACGCCCGCGAGACAGCAAAGCCCGGGTCCCATATACGCAGTATTTT; cdr3_aa: CASSLRPRDSKARVPYTQYF
v_call: TRBV6-2/TRBV6-3; j_call: TRBJ1-2; clone_size: few; d_call: NA; cdr3_nt: TGTGCCAGCGCGCGGGCTTTCGGTGATGGCTACACCTTC; cdr3_aa: CASARAFGDGYTF
v_call: TRBV3-1; j_call: TRBJ2-7; clone_size: NA; d_call: TRBD2; cdr3_nt: TGTGCCAGCAGCCAAGCCGGCGGGAGTAAGTACGAGCAGTACTTC; cdr3_aa: CASSQAGGSKYEQYF
v_call: TRBV12-3/TRBV12-4; j_call: TRBJ2-5; clone_size: NA; d_call: TRBD1; cdr3_nt: TGTGCCAGCAGTCCAGGGACAGGGGGCGGGAAGACCCAGTACTTC; cdr3_aa: CASSPGTGGGKTQYF
v_call: TRBV12-3/TRBV12-4; j_call: TRBJ1-6; clone_size: NA; d_call: TRBD1; cdr3_nt: TGTGCCAGCAGCACCTCAGGGGGCGGGTCACCCCTCCACTTT; cdr3_aa: CASSTSGGGSPLHF